The rows below give T cell receptor beta chains drawn from one sample of a study of T cell responses to AZD1222 COVID-19 vaccine. Sequencing was performed with immunoSEQ multiplex PCR; in TCRdb, only in-frame clones are kept and a portion is missing. Here the sample spans some 150,000 clones, around 90% being singletons. Specimen: peripheral blood, collected on day 0 of AZD1222 vaccination. The source is an adult in good health. CDR3s include the opening cysteine and the closing phenylalanine or tryptophan. A D gene is named only where the DNA matches it firmly.

v_call: TRBV4-2
j_call: TRBJ1-2
d_call: -
cdr3_aa: CASSQEWGRNYGYTF

v_call: TRBV12-3/TRBV12-4
j_call: TRBJ1-2
d_call: -
cdr3_aa: CASSLGQNYGYTF

v_call: TRBV15
j_call: TRBJ2-3
d_call: -
cdr3_aa: CATSGGGAGADTQYF

v_call: TRBV3-1/TRBV3-2
j_call: TRBJ1-3
d_call: -
cdr3_aa: CASSPGQGNTIYF

v_call: TRBV19
j_call: TRBJ2-1
d_call: -
cdr3_aa: CASSGTRVANEQFF

v_call: TRBV5-6
j_call: TRBJ1-6
d_call: -
cdr3_aa: CASSLSIGNSPLHF

v_call: TRBV3-1/TRBV3-2
j_call: TRBJ1-2
d_call: -
cdr3_aa: CASRGTEEGYTF

v_call: TRBV6-4
j_call: TRBJ1-5
d_call: -
cdr3_aa: CASSMDGNQPQHF

v_call: TRBV18
j_call: TRBJ2-2
d_call: -
cdr3_aa: CASSYDTGELFF

v_call: TRBV9
j_call: TRBJ1-3
d_call: -
cdr3_aa: CASSVGAGNGNTIYF

v_call: TRBV4-1
j_call: TRBJ1-2
d_call: -
cdr3_aa: CASSQATGPNYGYTF

v_call: TRBV7-8
j_call: TRBJ1-2
d_call: -
cdr3_aa: CASSVGVNYGYTF

v_call: TRBV6-2/TRBV6-3
j_call: TRBJ1-5
d_call: TRBD1
cdr3_aa: CASSRDRGTIQPQHF